The entry below gives a single T cell receptor beta chain sequence along with its context. Antigen unknown. A much more abundant neighbour one base away suggests this may be a read error. This sample stems from a study of T-cell reconstitution after alpha-beta-depleted transplantation in children. Germline V gives CDR1 MNHEY, CDR2 SVGEGT. Trimming stripped 2 bases from V and 0 bases from J, with 11 bases between. The CDR3 runs to 15 residues. Library preparation (for TCRbeta) was performed with unique molecular identifiers. TCRdb recomputed calls from the PCR reads with MiXCR, one row per CDR3 protein. The data contain hundreds of thousands of distinct CDR3 sequences, under 12% of them singletons. Study findings and constraints: At around two months after transplant, the alpha-beta T cells were reportedly derived from several hundred expanded clones that came from non-depleted graft cells.

The chain is built from TRBV6-2 or TRBV6-3 and TRBJ2-7, with D possibly called TRBD1 or TRBD2 (5 bases each). The origin of this receptor is a child younger than 10 with inherited bone marrow failure, due to receive a stem cell transplant. The material sequenced was PBMCs, taken before TCRalphabeta/CD19-depleted stem cell transplant. CDR3 DNA sequence: TGTGCCAGCAGTTACCCCGGGGCATACTCCTACGAGCAGTACTTC. It yields the protein CASSYPGAYSYEQYF.